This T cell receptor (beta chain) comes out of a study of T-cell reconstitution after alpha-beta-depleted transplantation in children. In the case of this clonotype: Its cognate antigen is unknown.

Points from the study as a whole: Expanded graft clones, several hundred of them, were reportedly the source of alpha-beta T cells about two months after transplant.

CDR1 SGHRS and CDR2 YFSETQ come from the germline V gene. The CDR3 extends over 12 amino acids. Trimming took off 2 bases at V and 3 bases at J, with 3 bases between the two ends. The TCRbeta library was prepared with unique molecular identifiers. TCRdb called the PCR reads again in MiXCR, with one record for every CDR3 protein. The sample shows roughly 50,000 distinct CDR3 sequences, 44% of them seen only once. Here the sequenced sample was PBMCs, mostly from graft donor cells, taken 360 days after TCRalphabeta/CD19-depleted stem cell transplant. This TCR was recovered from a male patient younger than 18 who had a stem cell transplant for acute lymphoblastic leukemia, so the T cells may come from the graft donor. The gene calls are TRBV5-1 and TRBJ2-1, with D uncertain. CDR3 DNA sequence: TGCGCCAGCAGCTTCAACTACAATGAGCAGTTCTTC. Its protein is CASSFNYNEQFF.